This TCR beta chain was captured by sequencing in a study of blood T cell repertoires in COVID-19. The protocol was immunoSEQ multiplex PCR, while the TCRdb copy is restricted to in-frame clones and leaves out a portion. Of 150,000 to 200,000 clones listed, 81% were seen once; the top ten hold approximately 11%. After removal of 4 bases from V and 5 bases from J, the junction contained 12 bases not matched to a gene. Per the germline V gene, CDR1 is LGHNA and CDR2 is YSLEER. The CDR3 contains 17 residues. The sequencing sample was made of peripheral blood. The clonotype comes from a human donor in a cohort sampled during active COVID-19. This chain connects TRBV4-3 to TRBJ2-5, with TRBD2 matching 11 bases. CDR3 nucleotides: TGCGCCAGCAGCCCAGGAGTAGCGGGGGGGCCTCGTGAGACCCAGTACTTC. Protein sequence: CASSPGVAGGPRETQYF.